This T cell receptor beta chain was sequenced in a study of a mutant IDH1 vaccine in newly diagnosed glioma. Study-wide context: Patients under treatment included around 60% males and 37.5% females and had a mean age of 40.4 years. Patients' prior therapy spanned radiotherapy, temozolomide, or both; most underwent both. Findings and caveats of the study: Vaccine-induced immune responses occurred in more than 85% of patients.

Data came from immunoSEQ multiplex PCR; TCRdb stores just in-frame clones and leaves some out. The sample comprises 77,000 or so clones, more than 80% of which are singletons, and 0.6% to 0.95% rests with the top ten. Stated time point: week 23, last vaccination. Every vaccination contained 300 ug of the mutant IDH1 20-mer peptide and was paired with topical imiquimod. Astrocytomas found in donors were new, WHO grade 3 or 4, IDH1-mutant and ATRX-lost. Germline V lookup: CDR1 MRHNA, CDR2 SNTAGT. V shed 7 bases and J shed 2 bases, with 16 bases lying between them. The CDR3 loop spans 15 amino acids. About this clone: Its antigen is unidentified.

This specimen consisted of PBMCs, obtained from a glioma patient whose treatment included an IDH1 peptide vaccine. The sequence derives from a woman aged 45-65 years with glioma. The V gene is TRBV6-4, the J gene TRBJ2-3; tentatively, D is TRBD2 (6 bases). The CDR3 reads CASNGGSGYTDTQYF. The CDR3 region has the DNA TGTGCCAGCAACGGTGGTAGCGGTTACACAGATACGCAGTATTTT.